The following is a T cell receptor (beta chain) sequence with its context. This sample is drawn from a study of blood T cell repertoires in COVID-19. Some clones are missing from TCRdb's copy, which holds only in-frame ones; the method was immunoSEQ multiplex PCR. The table records 30,000 or so clones, approximately 87% of them present only once. Trimming removed 6 bases from V and 7 bases from J, with 15 bases in between. The germline V gene encodes CDR1 SNHLY and CDR2 FYNNEI. The CDR3 contains 14 residues. Sequenced: peripheral blood. This rearrangement joins TRBV2 to TRBJ2-2, with D perhaps TRBD2 (5 bases). The clonotype comes from a human donor in a cohort sampled during active COVID-19. The CDR3 DNA follows: TGTGCCAGCAGAGAAAGCGGTCGGGGCGGGGAGCTGTTTTTT. Residues: CASRESGRGGELFF.